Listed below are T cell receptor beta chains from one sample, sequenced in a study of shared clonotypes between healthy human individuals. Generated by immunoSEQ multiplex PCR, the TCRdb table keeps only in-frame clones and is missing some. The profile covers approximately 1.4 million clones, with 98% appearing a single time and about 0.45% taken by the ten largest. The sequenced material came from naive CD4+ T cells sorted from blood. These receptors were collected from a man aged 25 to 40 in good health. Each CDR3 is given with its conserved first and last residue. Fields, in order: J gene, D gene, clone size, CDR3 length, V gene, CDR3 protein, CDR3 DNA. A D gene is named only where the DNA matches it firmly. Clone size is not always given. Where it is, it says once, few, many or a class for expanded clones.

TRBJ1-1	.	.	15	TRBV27	CASSLDDPLITEAFF	TGTGCCAGCAGTTTGGATGATCCCCTTATCACTGAAGCTTTCTTT
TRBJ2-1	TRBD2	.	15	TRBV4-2	CASSQVASGSGEQFF	TGTGCCAGCAGCCAAGTGGCTAGCGGGAGCGGAGAGCAGTTCTTC
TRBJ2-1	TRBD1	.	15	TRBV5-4	CASSYPGTGWNEQFF	TGTGCCAGCAGCTATCCCGGGACAGGATGGAATGAGCAGTTCTTC
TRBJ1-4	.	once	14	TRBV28	CASTFGGGREKLFF	TGTGCCAGCACCTTTGGTGGGGGAAGGGAAAAACTGTTTTTT
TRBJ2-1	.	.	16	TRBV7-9	CASSSGPASVYNEQFF	TGTGCCAGCAGTTCCGGCCCCGCTAGCGTCTACAATGAGCAGTTCTTC
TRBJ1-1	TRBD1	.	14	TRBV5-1	CASSLTGGDTEAFF	TGCGCCAGCAGCTTGACAGGGGGAGACACTGAAGCTTTCTTT
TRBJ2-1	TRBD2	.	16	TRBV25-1	CASSSPGTSGYNEQFF	TGTGCCAGCAGTTCCCCCGGGACTAGCGGGTACAATGAGCAGTTCTTC
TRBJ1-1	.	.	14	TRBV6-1	CASRPPGGALEAFF	TGTGCCAGCCGCCCTCCCGGCGGTGCTCTTGAAGCTTTCTTT
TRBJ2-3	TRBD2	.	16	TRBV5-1	CASSEATSGSLDTQYF	TGCGCCAGCAGCGAAGCGACTAGCGGGAGTTTAGATACGCAGTATTTT
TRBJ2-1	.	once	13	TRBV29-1	CSETVSTVNEQFF	TGCAGCGAGACAGTTTCTACGGTGAATGAGCAGTTCTTC
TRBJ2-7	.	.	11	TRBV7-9	CASSSGQEQYF	TGTGCCAGCAGTTCCGGACAAGAGCAGTACTTC
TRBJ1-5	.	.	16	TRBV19	CASSISDSRRNQPQHF	TGTGCCAGTAGTATCTCGGACTCACGAAGGAATCAGCCCCAGCATTTT
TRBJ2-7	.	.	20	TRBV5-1	CASSLVSTALSQDSRYEQYF	TGCGCCAGCAGCTTGGTGAGTACCGCTTTATCCCAGGACAGTCGATACGAGCAGTACTTC
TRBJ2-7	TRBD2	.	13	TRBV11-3	CASSFASGYEQYF	TGTGCCAGCAGCTTCGCTAGCGGTTACGAGCAGTACTTC
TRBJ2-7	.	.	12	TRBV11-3	CASSLGPREQYF	TGTGCCAGCAGCTTAGGGCCGAGGGAGCAGTACTTC
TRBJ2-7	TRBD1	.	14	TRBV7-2	CASTTDRGTYEQYF	TGTGCCAGCACCACGGACAGGGGGACCTACGAGCAGTACTTC
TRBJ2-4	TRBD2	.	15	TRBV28	CASSDPAPGGAIQYF	TGTGCCAGCAGTGACCCCGCGCCGGGAGGAGCCATTCAGTACTTC
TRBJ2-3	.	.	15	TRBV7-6	CASSLGTGTHDTQYF	TGTGCCAGCAGCTTAGGTACCGGTACACATGATACGCAGTATTTT
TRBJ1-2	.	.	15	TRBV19	CASSGFSPGGYGYTF	TGTGCCAGTTCCGGCTTCTCTCCCGGAGGCTATGGCTACACCTTC
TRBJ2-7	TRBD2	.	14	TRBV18	CASSRTSGSYEQYF	TGTGCCAGCTCAAGGACTAGCGGGAGCTACGAGCAGTACTTC
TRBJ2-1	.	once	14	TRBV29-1	CSVEDLGLQDEQFF	TGCAGCGTTGAAGATCTAGGACTTCAGGATGAGCAGTTCTTC
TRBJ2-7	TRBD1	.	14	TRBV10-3	CAIKPGQSPYEQYF	TGTGCCATCAAGCCGGGACAGTCCCCCTACGAGCAGTACTTC
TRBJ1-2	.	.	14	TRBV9	CASSVGNRVDGYTF	TGTGCCAGCAGCGTAGGCAACAGGGTGGATGGCTACACCTTC
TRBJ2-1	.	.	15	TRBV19	CASSIRLASQNEQFF	TGTGCCAGTAGTATAAGGCTAGCCTCACAAAATGAGCAGTTCTTC
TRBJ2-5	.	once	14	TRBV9	CASSPEGRRETQYF	TGTGCCAGCAGCCCAGAGGGCAGGAGAGAGACCCAGTACTTC
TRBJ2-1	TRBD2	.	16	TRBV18	CASSPLWTSLYNEQFF	TGTGCCAGCTCACCCTTATGGACTAGCCTCTACAATGAGCAGTTCTTC
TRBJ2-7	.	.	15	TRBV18	CASSPLQGYSYEQYF	TGTGCCAGCTCACCACTCCAGGGCTACTCCTACGAGCAGTACTTC